This TCR beta chain came from a study of blood T cells in healthy people across ages (dated by TCRdb to about 2015). With regard to the full study: In model experiments, template switching captured roughly one uniquely barcoded TCR beta cDNA molecule for every two T cells. Using deep sequencing normalized with unique cDNA molecular identifiers, the study measured how TCR beta repertoire diversity changes with age. The donors were split into four age groups: young (average 16 years), middle-aged (more than 35), aged (approximately 60) and long-lived (over 75). To avoid experimental bias, donors of different ages were randomly spread across the sequencing lanes. For two donors (one aged 18 to 29 and one aged 80 or older), the study analyzed two additional independent replicas of 1 million unique cDNA reads from the same blood draw. The research as a whole found: Because profiling used bulk unsorted PBMCs, naive and antigen-experienced compartments could not be compared conclusively. As age increased, observed TCR beta diversity per million T cells dropped in a roughly linear way, and a significant reduction was already evident by age 40. The percentage of naive T cells measured by flow cytometry correlated strongly with observed TCR beta diversity. Estimates of total diversity from one million sequenced T cells were regarded as lower bounds and underestimates. The long-lived group showed more naive CD4+ T cells, fewer expanded clones and increased TCR diversity than the aged group, suggesting age selection. Donor CMV infection status was unknown, potentially confounding age-related changes in expanded clonotypes.

Including the terminal cysteine and phenylalanine, the CDR3 comprises 14 residues. Only the CDR3 part of the read is kept: 42 bases, read in frame from the first base. The germline V gene gives CDR1 as MGHRA and CDR2 as YSYEKL. The library was made by 5' RACE. The data were produced on an Illumina HiSeq 2500. A second roughly 6 to 12 cycle PCR used a sample-barcoded 5' primer and a J-beta primer mix. Each TCR beta cDNA molecule received a unique molecular identifier from a template-switch 5' adaptor carrying 12 random nucleotides. At least 2.5 million CDR3-containing paired-end reads were obtained from each sample. First-strand cDNA was synthesized from all RNA with the Mint cDNA synthesis kit, primed by a TRBC-specific oligonucleotide. All cDNA was treated with uracil-DNA glycosylase and then went through a first 18-cycle PCR with the universal primers M1SS and BC2_uni_R. As for the authors' bioinformatics: Each sample was normalized by randomly selecting 1 million high-quality reads, each carrying a distinct molecular identifier. Instead of being binned into consensus sequences, reads that shared molecular identifiers were thrown out. CDR3 identification, clonotype clustering and error correction used MiTCR with a Q25 quality threshold and the strictest error-elimination algorithm. A nonparametric unseen species model with Euler transformation was used to estimate lower-bound total TCR beta diversity. Clones were called with MiXCR by TCRdb after fastp trimmed the public reads at Q25, and only in-frame beta chains were retained. One record per CDR3 amino acid sequence lists the most common genes and DNA. TCRdb's processing, not the authors', yielded these V and J calls. The sample has 1.5 million to 2 million distinct CDR3 sequences on record, approximately 30% of them singletons. The top ten hold 7.7% of the sample.

The donors were about 40 Caucasian individuals from Russia, aged roughly 6 to 100 years, who were systemically healthy. About 9.1 milliliters of peripheral blood were collected from each donor into EDTA-treated Vacutainer tubes. Ficoll-Paque density-gradient centrifugation was used to isolate PBMCs, with at least 7 million per sample. Trizol reagent was used to extract total RNA from the PBMCs, yielding at least 5.5 micrograms per sample. For every donor, an aliquot of PBMCs went through flow cytometry to measure the percentages of naive CD45RAhigh/CD27high T cells. Comments on this clonotype: What antigen it recognizes has not been identified. Germline is not matched at one junction end, which may reflect a read error.

The sequence links TRBV4-1 to TRBJ1-1, and TRBD1 aligns with 11 junction nucleotides. The clonotype originates from a woman aged 30 to 39 in good health. Sequencing was performed on blood. In nucleotide form, the sequence is TGCGCCAGCAGCCGCGGACAGGGGGCCTCTGAAGCTTCCTTT. Translated, this gives CASSRGQGASEASF.